One and the same sample provided the 10 T cell receptor beta chains below, sequenced in a study of T-cell reconstitution after alpha-beta-depleted transplantation in children. Using unique molecular identifiers, the investigators prepared the TCRbeta library. TCRdb reprocessed the PCR reads via MiXCR and lists one record per CDR3 protein. This table holds around 600,000 distinct CDR3 sequences, more than 20% found once. The sample consisted of PBMCs, mostly from graft donor cells, taken 360 days after TCRalphabeta/CD19-depleted stem cell transplant. These receptors all come from a boy younger than two who had a stem cell transplant for acute myeloid leukemia, so the T cells may come from the graft donor.

The table lists this clonotype with many counts. CDR3 in amino acids: CSAARARFYSYEQYV. The CDR3 DNA follows: TGCAGTGCCGCTAGAGCCAGATTTTACTCCTACGAGCAGTACGTC. V gene TRBV20-1 combines with J gene TRBJ2-7, with no clear D. The CDR3 is 15 amino acids. The V gene's germline CDR1 is DFQATT and CDR2 SNEGSKA (reference sequence). V was pared by 6 bases and J by 0 bases, with 18 bases between.

This clonotype has a count of ten or more. The chain has TRBV29-1 and TRBJ2-1; 10 bases fit TRBD2. The CDR3 runs 14 residues. V was pared by 2 bases and J by 10 bases, with 8 bases of the junction left unmatched. Germline assignment: CDR1 SQVTM and CDR2 ANQGSEA. CDR3 sequence reads: CSVERLAGVEEQFF. The DNA of the CDR3 is TGCAGCGTTGAAAGGCTAGCGGGGGTGGAAGAGCAGTTCTTC.

This clonotype has more than one count but fewer than ten. This chain connects TRBV25-1 to TRBJ2-1, with TRBD2 as a possible D gene (6 bases). Trimming cost V 6 bases and J 3 bases, with 12 bases left between them. This CDR3 is 14 amino acids long. Per germline, CDR1 MGHDK and CDR2 SYGVNS. Here the CDR3 reads CASRTAGNYNEQFF. Written as DNA, the CDR3 is TGTGCCAGCAGGACGGCGGGGAACTACAATGAGCAGTTCTTC.

This clonotype was observed at least ten times. The V call is TRBV12-3 or TRBV12-4, the J call TRBJ1-1; unclear D gene. Between the trimmed V and J ends, which lost 5 bases and 8 bases, there was a span of 12 bases. The CDR3 length is 12 residues. CDR3 residues: CASSLQVGEAFF. CDR3 DNA sequence: TGTGCCAGCAGTCTCCAAGTGGGGGAAGCTTTCTTT.

This clonotype was counted only a few times. The chain uses TRBV29-1 and TRBJ2-3; 7 nucleotides line up with TRBD2. The CDR3 length is 15 residues. With V trimmed by 1 base and J by 4 bases, 8 bases remained unmatched. Germline V CDR1 and CDR2: SQVTM, ANQGSEA. The CDR3 spells CSVEALGGEADTQYF. The CDR3 region has the DNA TGCAGCGTTGAAGCCCTGGGAGGGGAAGCAGATACGCAGTATTTT.

The chain is built from TRBV4-2 and TRBJ1-2; possibly TRBD1 for D (6 bases). The ends were cut back, 0 bases at V and 4 bases at J, with 12 bases in the middle. Looked up from germline, CDR1 is LGHNA and CDR2 is YNFKEQ. The CDR3 runs 15 residues. The CDR3 DNA follows: TGTGCCAGCAGCCAAGATCCCAGGGGAGGCTATGGCTACACCTTC. Protein sequence: CASSQDPRGGYGYTF.

DNA for the CDR3: TGCAGTGCTAGAGATCCGCACAGCTCCTACGAGCAGTACGTC. It translates to CSARDPHSSYEQYV. The gene calls are TRBV20-1 and TRBJ2-7, with unresolved D. Germline CDR1 is DFQATT and CDR2 is SNEGSKA (reference sequence). The CDR3 consists of 14 residues. Trimming removed 0 bases from V and 0 bases from J, with 9 bases in between.

This clonotype was found many times. The chain joins TRBV12-3 or TRBV12-4 to TRBJ2-1; D might be TRBD2 (5 bases). The germline V and J ends were trimmed by 6 bases and 7 bases, with 10 bases remaining between them. The CDR3 extends over 12 amino acids. The CDR3 reads CASSFGGNEQFF. The CDR3 region has the DNA TGTGCCAGCAGCTTCGGAGGAAATGAGCAGTTCTTC.

The table lists this clonotype with many counts. This chain connects TRBV20-1 to TRBJ2-2; 9 nucleotides agree with TRBD2. The germline V gene has CDR1 DFQATT and CDR2 SNEGSKA (reference sequence). Trimming took 2 bases from V and 1 from J; bases not matched to a gene: 2. The CDR3 covers 15 residues. The CDR3 region is CSARLAGRNTGELFF. CDR3 bases: TGCAGTGCTAGACTAGCGGGGAGGAACACCGGGGAGCTGTTTTTT.

This clonotype was found a few times. The chain links TRBV25-1 to TRBJ1-2; 8 bases fit TRBD1. The CDR3 extends over 17 amino acids. V trimming: 2 bases; J trimming: 5 bases; junction bases outside the gene matches: 13. Germline assignment: CDR1 MGHDK and CDR2 SYGVNS. This chain's CDR3 is CASSERDRSGRAYGYTF. DNA for the CDR3: TGTGCCAGCAGTGAACGGGACAGGTCGGGCAGAGCTTATGGCTACACCTTC.